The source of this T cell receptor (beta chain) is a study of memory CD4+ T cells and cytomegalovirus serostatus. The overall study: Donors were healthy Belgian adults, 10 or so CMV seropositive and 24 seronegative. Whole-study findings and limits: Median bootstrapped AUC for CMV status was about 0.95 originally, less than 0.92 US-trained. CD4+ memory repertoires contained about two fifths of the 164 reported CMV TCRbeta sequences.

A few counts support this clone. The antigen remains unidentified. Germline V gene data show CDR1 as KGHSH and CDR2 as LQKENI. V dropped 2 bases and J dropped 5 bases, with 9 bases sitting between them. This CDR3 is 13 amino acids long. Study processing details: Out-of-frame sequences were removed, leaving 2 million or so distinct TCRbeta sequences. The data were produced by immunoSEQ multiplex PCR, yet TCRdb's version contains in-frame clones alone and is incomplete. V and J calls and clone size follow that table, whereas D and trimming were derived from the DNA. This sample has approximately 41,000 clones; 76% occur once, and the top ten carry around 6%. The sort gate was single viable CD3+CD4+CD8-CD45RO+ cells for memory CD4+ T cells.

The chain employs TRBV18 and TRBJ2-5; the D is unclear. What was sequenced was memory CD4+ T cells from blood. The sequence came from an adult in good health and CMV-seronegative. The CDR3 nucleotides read TGTGCCAGCTCACCAGGGGTGACGGAGACCCAGTACTTC. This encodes CASSPGVTETQYF.